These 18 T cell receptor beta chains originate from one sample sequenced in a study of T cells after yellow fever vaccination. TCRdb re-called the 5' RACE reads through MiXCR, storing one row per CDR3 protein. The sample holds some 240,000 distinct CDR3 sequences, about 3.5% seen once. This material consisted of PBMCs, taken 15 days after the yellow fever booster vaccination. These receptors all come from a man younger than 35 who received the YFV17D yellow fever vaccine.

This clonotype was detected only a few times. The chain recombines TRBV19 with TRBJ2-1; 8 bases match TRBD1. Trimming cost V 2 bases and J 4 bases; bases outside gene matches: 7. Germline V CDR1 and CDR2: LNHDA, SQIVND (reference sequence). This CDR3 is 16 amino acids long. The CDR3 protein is CASSITSGGQYNEQFF. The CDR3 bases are TGTGCCAGTAGTATAACTTCAGGGGGCCAATACAATGAGCAGTTCTTC.

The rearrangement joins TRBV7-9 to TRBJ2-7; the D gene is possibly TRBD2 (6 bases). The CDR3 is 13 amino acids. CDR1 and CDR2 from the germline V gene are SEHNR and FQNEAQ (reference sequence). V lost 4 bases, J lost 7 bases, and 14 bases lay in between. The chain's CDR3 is CASSWGTVGEQYV. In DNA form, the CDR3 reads TGTGCCAGCAGCTGGGGGACTGTGGGGGAGCAGTACGTC.

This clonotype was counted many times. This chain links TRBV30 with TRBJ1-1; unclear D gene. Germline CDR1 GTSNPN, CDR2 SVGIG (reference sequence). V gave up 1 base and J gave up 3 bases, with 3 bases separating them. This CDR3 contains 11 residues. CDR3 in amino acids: CAWSGYTEAFF. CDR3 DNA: TGTGCCTGGAGTGGATACACTGAAGCTTTCTTT. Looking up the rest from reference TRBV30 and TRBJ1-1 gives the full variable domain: SQTIHQWPATLVQPVGSPLSLECTVEGTSNPNLYWYRQAAGRGLQLLFYSVGIGQISSEVPQNLSASRPQDRQFILSSKKLLLSDSGFYLCAWSGYTEAFFGQGTRLTVV.

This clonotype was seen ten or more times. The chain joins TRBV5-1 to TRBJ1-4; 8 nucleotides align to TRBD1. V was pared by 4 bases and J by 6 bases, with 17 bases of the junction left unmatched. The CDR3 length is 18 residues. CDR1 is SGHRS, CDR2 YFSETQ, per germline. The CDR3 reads CASSVVPPGQEQHEKLFF. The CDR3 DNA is TGCGCCAGCAGCGTTGTTCCTCCGGGACAGGAGCAACATGAAAAACTGTTTTTT.

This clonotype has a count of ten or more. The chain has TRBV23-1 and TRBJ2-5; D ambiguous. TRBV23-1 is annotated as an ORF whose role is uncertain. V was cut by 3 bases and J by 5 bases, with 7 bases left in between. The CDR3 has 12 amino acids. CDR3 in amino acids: CASSHRRETQYF. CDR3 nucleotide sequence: TGCGCCAGCAGTCACCGCCGGGAGACCCAGTACTTC.

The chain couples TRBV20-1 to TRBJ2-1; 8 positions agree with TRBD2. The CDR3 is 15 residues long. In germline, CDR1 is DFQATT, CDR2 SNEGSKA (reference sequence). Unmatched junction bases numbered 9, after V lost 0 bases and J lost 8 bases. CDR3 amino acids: CSARDRRGGRDEQFF. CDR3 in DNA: TGCAGTGCTAGAGATCGACGGGGGGGCCGCGATGAGCAGTTCTTC.

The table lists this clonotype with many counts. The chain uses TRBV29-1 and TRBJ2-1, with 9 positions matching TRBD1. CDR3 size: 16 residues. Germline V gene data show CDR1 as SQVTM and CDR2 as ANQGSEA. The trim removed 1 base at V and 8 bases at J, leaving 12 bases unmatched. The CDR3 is CSVEVIGQGPNDEQFF. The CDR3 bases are TGCAGCGTTGAAGTGATTGGACAGGGGCCAAATGATGAGCAGTTCTTC.

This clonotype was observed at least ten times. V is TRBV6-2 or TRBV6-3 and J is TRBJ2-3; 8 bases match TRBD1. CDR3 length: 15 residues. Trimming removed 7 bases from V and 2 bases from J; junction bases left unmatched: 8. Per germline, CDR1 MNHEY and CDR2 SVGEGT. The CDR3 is CASTSVDRDTDTQYF. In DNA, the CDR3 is TGTGCCAGCACCTCCGTGGACAGGGACACAGATACGCAGTATTTT.

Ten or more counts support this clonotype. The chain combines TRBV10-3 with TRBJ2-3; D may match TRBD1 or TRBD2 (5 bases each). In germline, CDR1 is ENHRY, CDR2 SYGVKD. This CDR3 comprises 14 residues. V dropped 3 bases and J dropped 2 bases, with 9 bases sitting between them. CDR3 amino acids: CAISEWGYTDTQYF. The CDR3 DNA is TGTGCCATCAGTGAATGGGGGTACACAGATACGCAGTATTTT.

The CDR3 sequence is CASSQITGGEQPQHF. The CDR3 DNA reads as TGCGCCAGCAGCCAGATAACAGGGGGCGAACAGCCCCAGCATTTT. The V and J genes are TRBV4-3 and TRBJ1-5; 9 bases fit TRBD1. The CDR3 consists of 15 residues. V shed 3 bases, J shed 7 bases, and the junction held 7 bases outside the gene matches. Germline V gives CDR1 LGHNA, CDR2 YSLEER.

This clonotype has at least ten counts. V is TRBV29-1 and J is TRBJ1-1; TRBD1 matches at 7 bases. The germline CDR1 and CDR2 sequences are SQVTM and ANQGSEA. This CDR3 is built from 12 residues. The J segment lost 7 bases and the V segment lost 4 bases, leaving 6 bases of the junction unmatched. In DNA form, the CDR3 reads TGCAGCGTTGGGTCAGGGGGAGTTGAAGCTTTCTTT. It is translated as CSVGSGGVEAFF.

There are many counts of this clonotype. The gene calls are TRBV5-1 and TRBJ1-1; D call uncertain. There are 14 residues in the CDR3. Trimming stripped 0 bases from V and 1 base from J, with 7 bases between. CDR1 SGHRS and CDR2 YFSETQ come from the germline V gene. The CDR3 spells CASSLARGNTEAFF. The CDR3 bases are TGCGCCAGCAGCTTGGCCCGAGGGAACACTGAAGCTTTCTTT. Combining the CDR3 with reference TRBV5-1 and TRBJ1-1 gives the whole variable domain KAGVTQTPRYLIKTRGQQVTLSCSPISGHRSVSWYQQTPGQGLQFLFEYFSETQRNKGNFPGRFSGRQFSNSRSEMNVSTLELGDSALYLCASSLARGNTEAFFGQGTRLTVV.

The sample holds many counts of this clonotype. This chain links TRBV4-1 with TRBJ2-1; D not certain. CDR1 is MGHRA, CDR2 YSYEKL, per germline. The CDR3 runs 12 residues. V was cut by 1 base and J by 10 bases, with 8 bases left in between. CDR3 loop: CASSQGAAEQFF. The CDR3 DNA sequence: TGCGCCAGCAGCCAAGGAGCTGCCGAGCAGTTCTTC.

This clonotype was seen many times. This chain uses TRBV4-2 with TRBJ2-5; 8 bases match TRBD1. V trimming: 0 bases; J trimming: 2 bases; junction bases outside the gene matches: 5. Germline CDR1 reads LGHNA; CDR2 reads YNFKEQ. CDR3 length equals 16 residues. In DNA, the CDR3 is TGTGCCAGCAGCCAAGATGGACAGGGCGGACAAGAGACCCAGTACTTC. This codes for CASSQDGQGGQETQYF.

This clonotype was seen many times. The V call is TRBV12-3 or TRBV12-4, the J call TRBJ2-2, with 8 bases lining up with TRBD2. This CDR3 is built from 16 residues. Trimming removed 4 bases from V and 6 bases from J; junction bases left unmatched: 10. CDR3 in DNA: TGTGCCAGCAGTTCCGGGGGGGAGGGTTGGCCCGGGGAGCTGTTTTTT. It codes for CASSSGGEGWPGELFF.

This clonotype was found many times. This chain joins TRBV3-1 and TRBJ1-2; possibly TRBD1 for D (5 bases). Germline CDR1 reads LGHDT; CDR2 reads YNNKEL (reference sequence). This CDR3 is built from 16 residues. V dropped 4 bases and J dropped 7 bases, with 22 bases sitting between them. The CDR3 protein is CASSPWGGQGVSGYTF. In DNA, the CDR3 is TGTGCCAGCAGCCCTTGGGGGGGTCAGGGCGTAAGTGGCTACACCTTC.

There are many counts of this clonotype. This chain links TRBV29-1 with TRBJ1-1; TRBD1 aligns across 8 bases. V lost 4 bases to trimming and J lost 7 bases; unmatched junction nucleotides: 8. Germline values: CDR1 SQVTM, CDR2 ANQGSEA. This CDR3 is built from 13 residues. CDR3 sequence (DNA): TGCAGCGTTGTCGGGACAGGCGGTGGTGAAGCTTTCTTT. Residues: CSVVGTGGGEAFF.

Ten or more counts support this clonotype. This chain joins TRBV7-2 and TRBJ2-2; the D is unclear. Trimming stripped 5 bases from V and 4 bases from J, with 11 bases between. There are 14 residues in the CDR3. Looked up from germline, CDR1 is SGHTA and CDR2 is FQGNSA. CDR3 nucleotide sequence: TGTGCCAGCAGCCTCGGCGGACGCACCGGGGAGCTGTTTTTT. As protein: CASSLGGRTGELFF.